The 12 T cell receptor beta chains in this list originate from one sample, sequenced in a study of T cells in Graves' hyperthyroidism and ophthalmopathy. TCR beta CDR3 regions were amplified from RNA transcripts. The HTBI set primed first-round TCR CDR3 RT-PCR. Using its own MiXCR run on the multiplex PCR reads, TCRdb lists one record per CDR3 protein. The table shows around 250,000 distinct CDR3 sequences, with less than 20% occurring only once. Sequencing was done on a sample of blood. The receptors were gathered from a woman in her late teens or twenties with Graves' ophthalmopathy.

This clonotype came up many times. This sequence joins TRBV29-1 and TRBJ1-1; no firm D call. Per germline, CDR1 SQVTM and CDR2 ANQGSEA. The germline V and J ends were trimmed by 3 bases and 6 bases, with 11 bases remaining between them. The CDR3 extends over 12 amino acids. CDR3 protein: CSVDPGGAEAFF. The CDR3 DNA sequence: TGCAGCGTTGATCCTGGCGGGGCTGAAGCTTTCTTT.

Ten or more counts support this clonotype. This rearrangement joins TRBV20-1 to TRBJ2-1, with D unresolved. Between the trimmed V and J ends, which lost 2 bases and 0 bases, there was a span of 14 bases. Germline V gene lookup returns CDR1 DFQATT and CDR2 SNEGSKA (reference sequence). This CDR3 has 16 amino acids. In DNA, the CDR3 is TGCAGTGCTAGAACCCAACGAGAGACCTCCTACAATGAGCAGTTCTTC. Residues: CSARTQRETSYNEQFF.

The rearrangement links TRBV3-1 to TRBJ2-2; tentative D call: TRBD1 (7 bases). This CDR3 comprises 17 residues. V was clipped by 1 base and J by 3 bases, with 15 bases between them. Germline CDR1 reads LGHDT; CDR2 reads YNNKEL (reference sequence). The CDR3 nucleotides read TGTGCCAGCAGCCAAGGAGCCGGAGGGGGCGACACCGGGGAGCTGTTTTTT. This gives the protein CASSQGAGGGDTGELFF.

This clonotype appeared many times. DNA of the CDR3: TGTGCCAGCAGCGCTGTCGGGGGAGTATACAATGAGCAGTTCTTC. The encoded protein is CASSAVGGVYNEQFF. The chain carries TRBV9 and TRBJ2-1, with D perhaps matching TRBD2 (6 bases). The V and J ends lost 3 bases and 4 bases respectively, with 14 bases between them. The CDR3 has 15 amino acids. CDR1 SGDLS and CDR2 YYNGEE come from the germline V gene.

This clonotype was seen repeatedly, ten times or more. The J gene is TRBJ1-2, the V gene TRBV12-3 or TRBV12-4, with no clear D. This CDR3 is 8 amino acids long. V gave up 6 bases and J gave up 12 bases, with 5 bases separating them. The CDR3: CASSPHTF. CDR3 bases: TGTGCCAGCAGCCCCCACACCTTC.

This clonotype was seen ten or more times. The genes are TRBV4-2 and TRBJ2-1; TRBD2 matches at 9 bases. Germline V gives CDR1 LGHNA, CDR2 YNFKEQ. V lost 5 bases to trimming and J lost 2 bases; unmatched junction nucleotides: 7. The CDR3 covers 16 residues. The CDR3 nucleotides read TGTGCCAGCAGCGCGACTAGCGGAGAGCCCTACAATGAGCAGTTCTTC. This codes for CASSATSGEPYNEQFF.

The J gene is TRBJ2-5, the V gene TRBV2; 12 bases line up with TRBD2. The CDR3 loop spans 18 amino acids. The germline gives CDR1 SNHLY, CDR2 FYNNEI. V shed 4 bases, J shed 0 bases, and the junction held 9 bases outside the gene matches. The CDR3 DNA is TGTGCCAGCAGTGTGACTAGCGGGAGATGGAGGGACCAAGAGACCCAGTACTTC. Translated: CASSVTSGRWRDQETQYF.

This clonotype has at least ten counts. The genes are TRBV30 and TRBJ2-1; the match to TRBD2 covers 14 bases. With 1 base clipped from V and 5 bases from J, the junction kept 7 bases outside the gene matches. The CDR3 sequence is 17 residues long. Looked up from germline, CDR1 is GTSNPN and CDR2 is SVGIG (reference sequence). The CDR3 nucleotides read TGTGCCTGGAGTGGCGGGACTAGCGGGAGAGGCCACAATGAGCAGTTCTTC. Its protein is CAWSGGTSGRGHNEQFF.

This clonotype appeared a few times. CDR3 region: CSAGLAGVLTEQFF. CDR3 nucleotide sequence: TGCAGTGCTGGACTAGCGGGAGTTTTGACTGAGCAGTTCTTC. The V gene is TRBV20-1, the J gene TRBJ2-1, with 13 positions matching TRBD2. The J segment lost 9 bases and the V segment lost 5 bases, leaving 7 bases of the junction unmatched. The length of the CDR3 is 14 residues. Germline CDR1 DFQATT, CDR2 SNEGSKA (reference sequence).

As to this clonotype: A much larger clone sits a single nucleotide away, making a read error possible. This chain connects TRBV6-2 or TRBV6-3 to TRBJ2-7; 9 bases map to TRBD2. The CDR3 runs to 14 residues. Germline V gene sequence: CDR1 MNHEY, CDR2 SVGEGT. CDR3 DNA: TGTGCCGGCAGCCCCCAAGCGGGAGGTTACGAGCAGTACTTC. Protein sequence: CAGSPQAGGYEQYF.

This chain connects TRBV20-1 to TRBJ2-7, with 8 bases identical to TRBD1. V gave up 6 bases and J gave up 2 bases; unmatched junction bases: 6. Germline CDR1 reads DFQATT; CDR2 reads SNEGSKA (reference sequence). CDR3 length: 13 amino acids. The CDR3 DNA reads TGCAGTGCCCGGACAGGGAGCGCCTACGAGCAGTACTTC. Amino acids: CSARTGSAYEQYF.

The gene calls are TRBV7-2 and TRBJ2-1; D is possibly TRBD2 (6 bases). The CDR3 is made up of 15 amino acids. The germline V gene encodes CDR1 SGHTA and CDR2 FQGNSA. The V and J ends lost 4 bases and 6 bases respectively, with 16 bases between them. CDR3 region: CASSSTSVIANEQFF. The DNA for the CDR3 is TGTGCCAGCAGCTCGACTAGTGTTATCGCCAATGAGCAGTTCTTC. The whole variable domain, remainder taken from reference TRBV7-2 and TRBJ2-1, is GAGVSQSPSNKVTEKGKDVELRCDPISGHTALYWYRQSLGQGLEFLIYFQGNSAPDKSGLPSDRFSAERTGGSVSTLTIQRTQQEDSAVYLCASSSTSVIANEQFFGPGTRLTVL.